This T cell receptor (beta chain) was captured by sequencing in a study of regulatory dendritic cells for organ transplantation. Data came from immunoSEQ multiplex PCR; TCRdb stores just in-frame clones and leaves some out. The table shows 25,000 to 35,000 clones, with more than 65% occurring only once. Notes on the study in general: Mature dendritic cells appeared to drive more memory CD8+ clonal expansion than regulatory ones. Naive T cells showed high diversity, memory cells less, memory CD8+ least.

The CDR3 is 14 amino acids. CDR1 LNHDA and CDR2 SQIVND come from the germline V gene (reference sequence). Trimming took off 7 bases at V and 4 bases at J, with 16 bases between the two ends. Points on this clone: Antigen unknown.

Sequencing input: naive CD8+ T cells from blood. This sample's subset: CD45RA+ naive T cells. The rearrangement joins TRBV19 to TRBJ1-2; no reliable D call. This clonotype was obtained from a human donor in good health. The CDR3 is CASMGEVVGYGYTF. The CDR3 DNA reads TGTGCCAGTATGGGAGAGGTCGTAGGCTATGGCTACACCTTC.